The 32 T cell receptor beta chains given below trace back to one sample, sequenced in a study of cytomegalovirus exposure and HLA in healthy donors. This PCR relied on a set of 60 Vbeta primers and 13 Jbeta primers. The data were produced by immunoSEQ multiplex PCR, yet TCRdb's version contains in-frame clones alone and is incomplete. The sample holds about 140,000 clones, less than 9.5% seen once. The sequencing input was PBMCs. These receptors came from a male donor in good health and CMV-seronegative.

This clone was found a few times. The gene calls are TRBV28 and TRBJ1-2, with D possibly being TRBD1 (5 bases). Germline V CDR1 and CDR2: MDHEN, SYDVKM. Deletions cut 2 bases from V and 4 bases from J, with 11 bases between. This CDR3 is built from 14 residues. CDR3 nucleotide sequence: TGTGCCAGCAGTTTACTTCTGCAGGGCTATGGCTACACCTTC. This translates into CASSLLLQGYGYTF.

This clone has only a few counts. The genes are TRBV30 and TRBJ1-1; D unresolved. V lost 5 bases, J lost 5 bases, and 12 bases lay in between. The CDR3 runs to 12 residues. CDR1 is GTSNPN and CDR2 is SVGIG in the germline V gene (reference sequence). CDR3 region: CAWGGEWTEAFF. As DNA, the CDR3 is TGTGCCTGGGGTGGGGAGTGGACTGAAGCTTTCTTT.

This clone has more than one count but fewer than ten. The rearrangement uses TRBV7-9 and TRBJ1-4; 9 positions agree with TRBD1. Per germline, CDR1 SEHNR and CDR2 FQNEAQ (reference sequence). V lost 1 base and J lost 5; bases outside the gene matches: 8. The CDR3 loop spans 17 amino acids. The CDR3 bases are TGTGCCAGCAGCTTAGGAGGGACAGGGTCAGGAAATGAAAAACTGTTTTTT. This encodes CASSLGGTGSGNEKLFF.

This clone showed up just a few times. V and J are TRBV7-9 and TRBJ1-3; maybe TRBD1 (6 bases). CDR1 SEHNR and CDR2 FQNEAQ come from the germline V gene (reference sequence). The CDR3 consists of 15 residues. The V end lost 6 bases, the J end lost 3 bases, and 15 bases lay between the germline ends. This chain's CDR3 is CASSPQGFYGNTIYF. For the CDR3, the DNA is TGTGCCAGCAGTCCCCAGGGGTTCTATGGAAACACCATATATTTT.

The V gene is TRBV5-1, the J gene TRBJ1-2, with 7 bases identical to TRBD1. Germline values: CDR1 SGHRS, CDR2 YFSETQ. V shed 4 bases, J shed 7 bases, and the junction held 7 bases outside the gene matches. The CDR3 runs 13 residues. CDR3 sequence: CASSLGQWGGYTF. In DNA form, the CDR3 reads TGCGCCAGCAGCCTGGGACAGTGGGGTGGCTACACCTTC. The whole variable domain, remainder taken from reference TRBV5-1 and TRBJ1-2, is KAGVTQTPRYLIKTRGQQVTLSCSPISGHRSVSWYQQTPGQGLQFLFEYFSETQRNKGNFPGRFSGRQFSNSRSEMNVSTLELGDSALYLCASSLGQWGGYTFGSGTRLTVV.

The CDR3 here is CASSLDPRNVYQETQYF. The CDR3 DNA reads as TGTGCCAGCAGCTTAGACCCCAGAAACGTGTACCAAGAGACCCAGTACTTC. The rearrangement joins TRBV7-2 to TRBJ2-5, with D unresolved. Deletions cut 1 base from V and 0 bases from J, with 15 bases between. The germline V gene encodes CDR1 SGHTA and CDR2 FQGNSA. This CDR3 has 17 amino acids. The variable domain in full, completed from reference TRBV7-2 and TRBJ2-5, reads GAGVSQSPSNKVTEKGKDVELRCDPISGHTALYWYRQSLGQGLEFLIYFQGNSAPDKSGLPSDRFSAERTGGSVSTLTIQRTQQEDSAVYLCASSLDPRNVYQETQYFGPGTRLLVL.

This clone was detected only a few times. The chain couples TRBV9 to TRBJ2-1; 9 nucleotides match TRBD1. Germline CDR1 and CDR2: SGDLS and YYNGEE. The CDR3 loop spans 15 amino acids. Trimming took 1 base from V and 6 from J; bases not matched to a gene: 5. CDR3 nucleotides: TGTGCCAGCAGCGTATCGACAGGGGGGCCCAATGAGCAGTTCTTC. Translated: CASSVSTGGPNEQFF.

About this clone: In the same sample, other DNA sequences code for this CDR3. The chain is built from TRBV4-2 and TRBJ2-7, with 8 bases matching TRBD1. The germline CDR1 and CDR2 sequences are LGHNA and YNFKEQ. J lost 5 bases, V lost 4 bases, and 10 bases had no gene match. The CDR3 totals 15 residues. In DNA form, the CDR3 reads TGTGCCAGCAGCCCCGGACAGGGCAGATCGGACGAGCAGTACTTC. It is translated as CASSPGQGRSDEQYF.

This clone was detected only once. The V and J genes are TRBV5-1 and TRBJ2-5; 12 positions agree with TRBD2. The V gene's germline CDR1 is SGHRS and CDR2 YFSETQ. The CDR3 loop spans 17 amino acids. V lost 0 bases and J lost 5; bases outside the gene matches: 8. The CDR3 bases are TGCGCCAGCAGCTTGGCGCCTAGCGGGGGGGCAGGCGAGACCCAGTACTTC. It encodes CASSLAPSGGAGETQYF.

A word on this clone: A junction boundary mismatches the germline segment, possibly from a read error. The chain couples TRBV12-5 to TRBJ2-2, with D unclear. The germline CDR1 and CDR2 sequences are LGHNT and FRNRAP. The CDR3 has 12 amino acids. CDR3: CASGLVPGSLLF. The CDR3 DNA follows: TGTGCTAGTGGTTTGGTACCCGGGTCGCTGCTTTTT.

In its sample, this clone was seen a few times. CDR3 sequence: CASSAGTGEPQHF. For the CDR3, the DNA is TGCGCCAGCAGTGCCGGGACAGGGGAGCCCCAGCATTTT. The chain has TRBV10-1 and TRBJ1-5; 10 nucleotides align to TRBD1. CDR1 WNHNN and CDR2 SYGVQD come from the germline V gene (reference sequence). CDR3 length equals 13 residues. V lost 4 bases and J lost 8; bases outside the gene matches: 2.

The rearrangement uses TRBV4-1 and TRBJ2-7, with a tentative D call TRBD1 (6 bases). The V gene's germline CDR1 is MGHRA and CDR2 YSYEKL. There are 15 residues in the CDR3. Between the trimmed V and J ends, which lost 1 base and 3 bases, there was a span of 13 bases. CDR3 sequence: CASSQVTGPRYEQYF. CDR3 DNA: TGCGCCAGCAGCCAAGTCACAGGGCCCCGCTACGAGCAGTACTTC.

The rearrangement joins TRBV6-6 to TRBJ2-7, with D hard to call. Germline V gene sequence: CDR1 MNHNY, CDR2 SVGAGI (reference sequence). This CDR3 has 13 amino acids. Trimming left V 7 bases short and J 2 bases short, with 12 bases between. CDR3 loop: CASTLTPAYEQYF. CDR3 bases: TGTGCCAGCACCCTGACTCCAGCCTACGAGCAGTACTTC.

The chain joins TRBV5-4 to TRBJ1-4; D remains unclear. Trimming left V 1 base short and J 1 base short, with 8 bases between. The length of the CDR3 is 15 residues. CDR1 SGHNT and CDR2 YYREEE come from the germline V gene (reference sequence). The CDR3 DNA follows: TGTGCCAGCAGCTTGCTTGGCCGAACTAATGAAAAACTGTTTTTT. Amino acid sequence: CASSLLGRTNEKLFF.

This clone has more than one count but fewer than ten. The rearrangement uses TRBV18 and TRBJ2-7; D might be TRBD1 (6 bases). Between the trimmed V and J ends, which lost 6 bases and 0 bases, there was a span of 12 bases. The CDR3 covers 14 residues. The germline gives CDR1 KGHSH, CDR2 LQKENI. CDR3 loop: CASSRAGDSYEQYF. The CDR3 DNA is TGTGCCAGCTCGAGGGCAGGGGACTCCTACGAGCAGTACTTC.

Only a few counts were recorded for this clone. V and J are TRBV6-5 and TRBJ2-7; D possibly corresponds to TRBD1 (5 bases). The V gene lost 6 bases and the J gene lost 4 bases, with 13 bases spanning the gap. From germline, CDR1 is MNHEY and CDR2 SVGAGI. The CDR3 is made up of 13 amino acids. The CDR3 is CASSLQAHYEQYF. CDR3 nucleotide sequence: TGTGCCAGCAGCCTACAGGCCCATTACGAGCAGTACTTC.

V usage is TRBV19 and J usage is TRBJ2-7, with D uncertain. In germline, CDR1 is LNHDA, CDR2 SQIVND (reference sequence). The CDR3 is 13 amino acids. The V gene lost 5 bases and the J gene lost 0 bases, with 8 bases spanning the gap. In DNA form, the CDR3 reads TGTGCCAGTAGTGAGATGAACTCCTACGAGCAGTACTTC. It yields the protein CASSEMNSYEQYF.

This clone appeared many times. Written as DNA, the CDR3 is TGTGCCAGCAGCCAAGGACTAGCGGGGGGGCCAGATACGCAGTATTTT. Protein product: CASSQGLAGGPDTQYF. This chain joins TRBV4-2 and TRBJ2-3, with 14 nucleotides matching TRBD2. Germline V gene lookup returns CDR1 LGHNA and CDR2 YNFKEQ. CDR3 length: 16 residues. Trimming cost V 1 base and J 4 bases; bases outside gene matches: 1.

The gene calls are TRBV5-4 and TRBJ2-2; no clear D. Germline CDR1 and CDR2: SGHNT and YYREEE (reference sequence). V was shortened by 9 bases and J by 6 bases, with 9 bases between the two germline ends. The CDR3 has 11 amino acids. This CDR3 reads CATPLSGELFF. CDR3 bases: TGTGCCACCCCCTTATCCGGGGAGCTGTTTTTT.

The V gene is TRBV28, the J gene TRBJ2-7; a weak D match, TRBD1 (6 bases). The V gene's germline CDR1 is MDHEN and CDR2 SYDVKM. CDR3 length equals 16 residues. The V end lost 5 bases, the J end lost 5 bases, and 22 bases lay between the germline ends. In DNA form, the CDR3 reads TGTGCCAGCAGTCCCCGCCTGAACAGGGCCCTCGACGAGCAGTACTTC. It yields the protein CASSPRLNRALDEQYF.

This clone appeared a few times. As DNA, the CDR3 is TGTGCCAGCAGCCCAATAGCGGGAGGGCCCTACAATGAGCAGTTCTTC. This gives the protein CASSPIAGGPYNEQFF. The chain has TRBV7-9 and TRBJ2-1; 11 nucleotides match TRBD2. Germline lookup yields CDR1 SEHNR and CDR2 FQNEAQ (reference sequence). V lost 5 bases, J lost 2 bases, and 5 bases stayed unmatched. The CDR3 spans 16 residues.

The CDR3: CASHRISDRRDTEAFF. CDR3 sequence (DNA): TGTGCCAGTCATCGGATATCGGACAGAAGAGACACTGAAGCTTTCTTT. J is TRBJ1-1 and V is TRBV19, with D tentatively TRBD1 (6 bases). CDR3 length: 16 amino acids. V lost 8 bases and J lost 3, with 22 bases in between. Germline CDR1 is LNHDA and CDR2 is SQIVND (reference sequence). The full variable domain, in which reference TRBV19 and TRBJ1-1 provide the parts outside the CDR3, is DGGITQSPKYLFRKEGQNVTLSCEQNLNHDAMYWYRQDPGQGLRLIYYSQIVNDFQKGDIAEGYSVSREKKESFPLTVTSAQKNPTAFYLCASHRISDRRDTEAFFGQGTRLTVV.

The chain links TRBV5-1 to TRBJ1-1, with D unclear. The CDR3 runs to 13 residues. Germline V gives CDR1 SGHRS, CDR2 YFSETQ. Trimming left V 2 bases short and J 1 base short, with 6 bases between. This chain's CDR3 is CASSFEENTEAFF. The CDR3 DNA follows: TGCGCCAGCAGCTTCGAGGAGAACACTGAAGCTTTCTTT.

This clone occurred a few times. The chain couples TRBV28 to TRBJ1-1, with D uncertain. The CDR3 contains 13 residues. V was cut by 10 bases and J by 0 bases, with 12 bases left in between. Germline assignment: CDR1 MDHEN and CDR2 SYDVKM. The CDR3 sequence is CATTHLMNTEAFF. The CDR3 DNA follows: TGTGCCACTACTCATCTTATGAACACTGAAGCTTTCTTT.

The chain couples TRBV7-3 to TRBJ2-3, with TRBD2 matching 11 bases. The CDR3 loop spans 17 amino acids. With 6 bases clipped from V and 1 base from J, the junction kept 9 bases outside the gene matches. CDR1 is SGHTA, CDR2 FQGTGA, per germline. The CDR3 DNA follows: TGTGCCAGCAGTCCCCGGAGTAGCGGGAGGGGCACAGATACGCAGTATTTT. This sequence encodes CASSPRSSGRGTDTQYF.

V is TRBV27 and J is TRBJ2-1; the D gene is possibly TRBD2 (5 bases). V was pared by 2 bases and J by 5 bases, with 10 bases between. The CDR3 spans 14 residues. Germline values: CDR1 MNHEY, CDR2 SMNVEV (reference sequence). The CDR3 spells CASSLRGRNNEQFF. CDR3 bases: TGTGCCAGCAGTTTACGGGGAAGGAACAATGAGCAGTTCTTC.

This clone was seen a few times. This chain links TRBV10-3 with TRBJ1-3, with TRBD1 as a possible D gene (5 bases). V lost 3 bases and J lost 2, with 8 bases in between. Per the germline V gene, CDR1 is ENHRY and CDR2 is SYGVKD. The CDR3 is made up of 14 amino acids. The CDR3 coding sequence is TGTGCCATCAGTGATCGGGGGACTGGAAACACCATATATTTT. The encoded protein is CAISDRGTGNTIYF.

The V and J genes are TRBV6-6 and TRBJ2-7; tentative D call: TRBD1 (6 bases). Trimming left V 1 base short and J 6 bases short, with 10 bases between. This CDR3 comprises 13 residues. Germline V lookup: CDR1 MNHNY, CDR2 SVGAGI (reference sequence). The CDR3 DNA reads TGTGCCAGCAGTTACTATGGACAGATCGAGCAGTACTTC. Its protein product is CASSYYGQIEQYF.

The J gene is TRBJ2-5, the V gene TRBV7-8, with TRBD1 as a possible D gene (6 bases). Trimming took off 6 bases at V and 6 bases at J, with 17 bases between the two ends. This CDR3 has 14 residues. Germline-derived CDR1 and CDR2 are SGHVS and FQNEAQ. The CDR3 reads CASSQNTGMQTQYF. In DNA, the CDR3 is TGTGCCAGCAGTCAAAACACAGGGATGCAGACCCAGTACTTC.

This clone came up a few times. The rearrangement joins TRBV7-2 to TRBJ1-1; possible D gene TRBD1, 6 bases. The CDR3 spans 14 residues. Looked up from germline, CDR1 is SGHTA and CDR2 is FQGNSA. Trimming left V 3 bases short and J 1 base short, with 9 bases between. CDR3 DNA sequence: TGTGCCAGCAGCTTGTCGACAGGGAACACTGAAGCTTTCTTT. It encodes CASSLSTGNTEAFF.

The V and J genes are TRBV11-1 and TRBJ2-1, with 9 nucleotides matching TRBD2. Germline V gene data show CDR1 as SGHAT and CDR2 as FQDESV (reference sequence). Losses at the gene ends were 2 bases for V and 4 bases for J; bases not matched to a gene: 3. The CDR3 has 15 residues. The CDR3 DNA follows: TGTGCCAGCAGCTTAAGCGGGGGGCCTTACAATGAGCAGTTCTTC. Translated, it gives CASSLSGGPYNEQFF.

This chain connects TRBV7-3 to TRBJ2-3; 7 nucleotides line up with TRBD2. CDR1 SGHTA and CDR2 FQGTGA come from the germline V gene. This CDR3 region has 15 residues. V trimming: 1 base; J trimming: 4 bases; junction bases outside the gene matches: 5. CDR3 loop: CASSLRGRGSDTQYF. The CDR3 DNA reads as TGTGCCAGCAGCTTAAGAGGGAGGGGTTCAGATACGCAGTATTTT.